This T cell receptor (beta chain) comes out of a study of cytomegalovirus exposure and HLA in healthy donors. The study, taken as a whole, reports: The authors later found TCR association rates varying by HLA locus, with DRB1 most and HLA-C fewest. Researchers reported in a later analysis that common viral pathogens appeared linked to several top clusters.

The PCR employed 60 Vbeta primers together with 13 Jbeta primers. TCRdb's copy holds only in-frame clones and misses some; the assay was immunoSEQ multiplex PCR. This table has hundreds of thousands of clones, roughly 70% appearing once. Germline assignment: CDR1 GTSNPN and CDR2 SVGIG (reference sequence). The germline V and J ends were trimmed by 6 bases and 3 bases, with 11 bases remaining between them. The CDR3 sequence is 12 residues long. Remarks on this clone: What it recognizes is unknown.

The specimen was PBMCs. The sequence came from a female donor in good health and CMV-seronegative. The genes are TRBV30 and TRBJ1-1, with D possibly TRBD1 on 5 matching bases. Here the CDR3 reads CACITGYTEAFF. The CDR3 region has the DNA TGTGCCTGTATTACAGGTTACACTGAAGCTTTCTTT.